Below, 18 T cell receptor beta chains from the same sample are listed, as sequenced in a study of CD4 T cell repertoires in COVID-19. The memory T cells were sequenced right after ex vivo isolation, without culture. The protocol was immunoSEQ multiplex PCR, while the TCRdb copy is restricted to in-frame clones and leaves out a portion. The sample carries fewer than 25,000 clones, roughly 84% recorded once. Source: central memory CD4+ T cells from blood, taken before the COVID-19 pandemic. All receptors derive from a human donor who had COVID-19.

This chain uses TRBV18 with TRBJ2-3; 14 bases are shared with TRBD2. The CDR3 covers 17 residues. Trimming removed 4 bases from V and 3 bases from J; junction bases left unmatched: 6. From germline, CDR1 is KGHSH and CDR2 LQKENI. The CDR3 sequence is CASSLGTSGSGTDTQYF. CDR3 coding DNA: TGTGCCAGCTCACTCGGGACTAGCGGGAGCGGGACAGATACGCAGTATTTT.

This clone was counted a few times. V is TRBV7-3 and J is TRBJ2-3; 9 bases line up with TRBD2. Germline values: CDR1 SGHTA, CDR2 FQGTGA. The CDR3 totals 15 residues. After removal of 2 bases from V and 5 bases from J, the junction contained 5 bases not matched to a gene. The CDR3 nucleotides are TGTGCCAGCAGCTTATCTAGCGGGGTATTAGATACGCAGTATTTT. It encodes CASSLSSGVLDTQYF.

This clone was counted a single time. The genes are TRBV10-3 and TRBJ2-5; 11 bases map to TRBD1. With the DNA end fitting TRBJ2-7 better, the J assignment may be wrong. Germline lookup yields CDR1 ENHRY and CDR2 SYGVKD. This CDR3 spans 14 amino acids. CDR3 residues: CAITGTGGSYEQYF. DNA for the CDR3: TGTGCCATCACCGGGACAGGGGGTTCCTACGAGCAGTACTTC.

The rearrangement uses TRBV19 and TRBJ2-3; no reliable D call. V shed 6 bases and J shed 2 bases, with 3 bases lying between them. Germline values: CDR1 LNHDA, CDR2 SQIVND (reference sequence). This CDR3 has 11 amino acids. The CDR3 region has the DNA TGTGCCAGTAGGTACACAGATACGCAGTATTTT. This sequence encodes CASRYTDTQYF.

The chain joins TRBV21-1 to TRBJ2-7; TRBD1, the D gene given by the table, was not confirmed from the DNA. TRBV21-1 is shown as a pseudogene. The CDR3 extends over 15 amino acids. Here the CDR3 DNA reads TGTGCCAGCAGCGGGGACAGGCGTTTTCTCTACGAGCAGTACTTC. Translated: CASSGDRRFLYEQYF.

V gene TRBV7-2 combines with J gene TRBJ2-7; TRBD2 matches 11 bases. Germline assignment: CDR1 SGHTA and CDR2 FQGNSA. V shed 4 bases, J shed 5 bases, and the junction held 7 bases outside the gene matches. The CDR3 is made up of 15 amino acids. CDR3 region: CASSSIGLAGDEQYF. In DNA form, the CDR3 reads TGTGCCAGCAGCTCAATCGGACTAGCGGGCGACGAGCAGTACTTC.

J is TRBJ2-7 and V is TRBV6-1; tentative D call: TRBD1 (6 bases). From germline, CDR1 is MNHNS and CDR2 SASEGT. V lost 4 bases to trimming and J lost 2 bases, with 12 bases between them. There are 14 residues in the CDR3. The CDR3 DNA is TGTGCCAGCAGTGGGTACAGGGTCCCCTACGAGCAGTACTTC. Translation gives CASSGYRVPYEQYF.

The V and J genes are TRBV9 and TRBJ2-3, with D unclear. The V end lost 2 bases, the J end lost 1 base, and 14 bases lay between the germline ends. Germline-derived CDR1 and CDR2 are SGDLS and YYNGEE. This CDR3 has 16 residues. CDR3 nucleotides: TGTGCCAGCAGCGTGGAGCTTCCTCGGGGCACAGATACGCAGTATTTT. Translation gives CASSVELPRGTDTQYF.

The sample holds one count of this clone. One junction end disagrees with the germline gene, perhaps due to a read error. The same CDR3 arises from other DNA sequences in this sample as well. The rearrangement uses TRBV6-5 and TRBJ1-6; D perhaps matches TRBD1 (5 bases). Germline lookup yields CDR1 MNHEY and CDR2 SVGAGI. CDR3 length: 14 residues. For the CDR3, the DNA is TGTGCCAGCAGGGAAGGGGTGGAGAATTCCCCCCTCCACTTT. Its protein is CASREGVENSPLHF.

The chain joins TRBV7-8 to TRBJ1-5; the D gene is possibly TRBD1 (5 bases). The CDR3 is made up of 15 amino acids. Germline values: CDR1 SGHVS, CDR2 FQNEAQ. V was clipped by 5 bases and J by 1 base, with 12 bases between them. CDR3 region: CASSPGGLSNQPQHF. Written as DNA, the CDR3 is TGTGCCAGCAGCCCGGGGGGACTCAGCAATCAGCCCCAGCATTTT.

This clone appeared once. The chain joins TRBV6-5 to TRBJ2-7, with TRBD1 matching 7 bases. The CDR3 spans 12 residues. The V gene's germline CDR1 is MNHEY and CDR2 SVGAGI. V dropped 6 bases and J dropped 3; count of bases not matched to a gene: 2. CDR3 residues: CASSRGNYEQYF. CDR3 coding DNA: TGTGCCAGCAGCAGGGGGAACTACGAGCAGTACTTC.

Written as DNA, the CDR3 is TGTGCCAGCTCACCAGAACTATGGCTTGGCTACACCTTC. This translates into CASSPELWLGYTF. J is TRBJ1-2 and V is TRBV18; D remains unclear. Trimming removed 2 bases at V and 7 bases at J, with 11 bases between. There are 13 residues in the CDR3. Germline CDR1 reads KGHSH; CDR2 reads LQKENI.

J is TRBJ1-2 and V is TRBV10-2, with 7 positions matching TRBD1. The V gene end was trimmed by 7 bases and the J gene end by 4 bases; junction bases not matched to a gene: 12. Germline V gene data show CDR1 as WSHSY and CDR2 as SAAADI. The length of the CDR3 is 15 residues. CDR3 DNA: TGCGCCAGCAATGTAGGCGACCGGACAGGCTATGGCTACACCTTC. Its protein product is CASNVGDRTGYGYTF.

The rearrangement joins TRBV10-3 to TRBJ1-6; TRBD1 is a possible D gene (5 bases). The CDR3 is made up of 14 amino acids. Germline CDR1 ENHRY, CDR2 SYGVKD. Trimming shortened V by 6 bases and J by 6 bases, and 12 bases separated the two germline ends. CDR3 loop: CAIRPDSPNSPLHF. The CDR3 DNA follows: TGTGCCATCAGGCCAGACAGCCCTAATTCACCCCTCCACTTT.

The chain uses TRBV19 and TRBJ2-2; D perhaps matches TRBD2 (5 bases). V was pared by 6 bases and J by 1 base, with 15 bases between. Germline values: CDR1 LNHDA, CDR2 SQIVND (reference sequence). This CDR3 comprises 16 residues. Here the CDR3 reads CASRSGVGGNTGELFF. CDR3 in DNA: TGTGCCAGTAGAAGCGGAGTAGGAGGGAACACCGGGGAGCTGTTTTTT. The full variable domain, with the rest looked up from reference TRBV19 and TRBJ2-2, is DGGITQSPKYLFRKEGQNVTLSCEQNLNHDAMYWYRQDPGQGLRLIYYSQIVNDFQKGDIAEGYSVSREKKESFPLTVTSAQKNPTAFYLCASRSGVGGNTGELFFGEGSRLTVL.

The genes are TRBV10-3 and TRBJ2-3; TRBD2 matches at 8 bases. The V segment lost 3 bases and the J segment 2 bases; nucleotides outside the gene matches: 4. Germline V gives CDR1 ENHRY, CDR2 SYGVKD. This CDR3 has 15 residues. CDR3 residues: CAISEKGLDTDTQYF. In nucleotides, the CDR3 is TGTGCCATCAGTGAAAAGGGACTAGACACAGATACGCAGTATTTT.

This sequence joins TRBV6-1 and TRBJ2-1; D is possibly TRBD2 (6 bases). Per germline, CDR1 MNHNS and CDR2 SASEGT. The ends were cut back, 3 bases at V and 0 bases at J, with 21 bases in the middle. This CDR3 has 19 amino acids. The CDR3 sequence: CASSDAPPGLTASYNEQFF. CDR3 sequence (DNA): TGTGCCAGCAGTGATGCTCCCCCGGGACTTACCGCCTCCTACAATGAGCAGTTCTTC.

The V call is TRBV19, the J call TRBJ2-1; weak D call: TRBD2 (6 bases). The germline V gene has CDR1 LNHDA and CDR2 SQIVND (reference sequence). The V end was cut by 7 bases, the J end by 0 bases, with 13 bases between. The CDR3 length is 15 residues. The CDR3 spells CASTVAGSSYNEQFF. DNA of the CDR3: TGTGCCAGTACCGTGGCGGGAAGCTCCTACAATGAGCAGTTCTTC.